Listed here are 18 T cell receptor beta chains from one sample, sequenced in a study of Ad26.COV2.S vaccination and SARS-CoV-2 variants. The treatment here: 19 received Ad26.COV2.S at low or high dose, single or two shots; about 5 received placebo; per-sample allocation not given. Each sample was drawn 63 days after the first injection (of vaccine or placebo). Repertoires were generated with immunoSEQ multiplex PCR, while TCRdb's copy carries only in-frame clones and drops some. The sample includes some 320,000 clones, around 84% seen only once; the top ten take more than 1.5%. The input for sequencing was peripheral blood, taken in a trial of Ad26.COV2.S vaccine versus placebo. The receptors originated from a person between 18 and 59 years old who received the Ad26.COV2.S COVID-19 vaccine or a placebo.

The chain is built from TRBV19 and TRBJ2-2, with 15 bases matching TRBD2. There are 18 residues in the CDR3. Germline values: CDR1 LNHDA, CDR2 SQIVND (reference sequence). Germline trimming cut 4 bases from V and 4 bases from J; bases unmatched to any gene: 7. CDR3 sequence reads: CASSKKGLAGGTTGELFF. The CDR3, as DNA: TGTGCCAGTAGTAAGAAGGGACTAGCGGGGGGAACCACCGGGGAGCTGTTTTTT.

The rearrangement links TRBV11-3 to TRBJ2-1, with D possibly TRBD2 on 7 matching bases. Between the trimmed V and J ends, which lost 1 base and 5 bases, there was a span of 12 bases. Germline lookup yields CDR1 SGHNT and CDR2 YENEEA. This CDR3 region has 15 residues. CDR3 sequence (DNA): TGTGCCAGCAGCTTAGCGGGGGGCTTAGACAATGAGCAGTTCTTC. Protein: CASSLAGGLDNEQFF.

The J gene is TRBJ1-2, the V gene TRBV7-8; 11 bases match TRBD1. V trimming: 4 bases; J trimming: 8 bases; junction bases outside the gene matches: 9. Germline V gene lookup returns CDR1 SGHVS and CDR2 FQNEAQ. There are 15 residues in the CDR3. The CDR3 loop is CASSSNGQGAGGYTF. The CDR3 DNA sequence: TGTGCCAGCAGCTCAAACGGACAGGGGGCAGGAGGCTACACCTTC.

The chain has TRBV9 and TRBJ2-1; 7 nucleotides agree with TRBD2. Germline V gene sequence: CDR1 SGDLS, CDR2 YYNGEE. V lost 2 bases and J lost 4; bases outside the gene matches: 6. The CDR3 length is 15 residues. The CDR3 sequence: CASSVRLAPYNEQFF. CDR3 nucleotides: TGTGCCAGCAGCGTCCGACTAGCCCCTTACAATGAGCAGTTCTTC.

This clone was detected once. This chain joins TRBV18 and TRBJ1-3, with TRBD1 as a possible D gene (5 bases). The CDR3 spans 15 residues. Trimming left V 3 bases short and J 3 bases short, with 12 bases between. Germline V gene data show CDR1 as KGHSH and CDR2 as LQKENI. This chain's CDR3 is CASSPNQGFGNTIYF. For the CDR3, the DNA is TGTGCCAGCTCACCGAACCAGGGATTTGGAAACACCATATATTTT.

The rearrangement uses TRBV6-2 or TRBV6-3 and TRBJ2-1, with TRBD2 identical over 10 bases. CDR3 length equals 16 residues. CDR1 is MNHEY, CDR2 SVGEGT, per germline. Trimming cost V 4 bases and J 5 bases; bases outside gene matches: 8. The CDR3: CASSSHSGGPNNEQFF. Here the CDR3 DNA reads TGTGCCAGCAGTTCCCATAGCGGGGGGCCGAACAATGAGCAGTTCTTC.

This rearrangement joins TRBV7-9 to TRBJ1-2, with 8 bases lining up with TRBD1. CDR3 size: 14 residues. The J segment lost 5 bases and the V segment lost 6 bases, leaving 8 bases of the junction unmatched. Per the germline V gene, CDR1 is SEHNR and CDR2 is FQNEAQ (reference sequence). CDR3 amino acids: CASSRDRGKYGYTF. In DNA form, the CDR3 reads TGTGCCAGCAGTAGAGACAGGGGAAAGTATGGCTACACCTTC.

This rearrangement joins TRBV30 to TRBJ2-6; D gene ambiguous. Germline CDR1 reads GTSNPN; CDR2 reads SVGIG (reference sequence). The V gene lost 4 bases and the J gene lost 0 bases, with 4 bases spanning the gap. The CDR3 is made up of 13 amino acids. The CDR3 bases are TGTGCCTGGACCCGCTCTGGGGCCAACGTCCTGACTTTC. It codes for CAWTRSGANVLTF.

CDR3 in amino acids: CAWSIRRTSGYQSSYNEQFF. CDR3 coding DNA: TGTGCCTGGAGCATACGCAGGACTAGCGGGTATCAGAGCTCCTACAATGAGCAGTTCTTC. The rearrangement joins TRBV30 to TRBJ2-1; 11 bases line up with TRBD2. J gave up 0 bases and V 3 bases, and 16 bases lay outside the gene matches. The CDR3 contains 20 residues. Germline V gene sequence: CDR1 GTSNPN, CDR2 SVGIG (reference sequence). Full variable domain (missing parts from reference TRBV30 and TRBJ2-1): SQTIHQWPATLVQPVGSPLSLECTVEGTSNPNLYWYRQAAGRGLQLLFYSVGIGQISSEVPQNLSASRPQDRQFILSSKKLLLSDSGFYLCAWSIRRTSGYQSSYNEQFFGPGTRLTVL.

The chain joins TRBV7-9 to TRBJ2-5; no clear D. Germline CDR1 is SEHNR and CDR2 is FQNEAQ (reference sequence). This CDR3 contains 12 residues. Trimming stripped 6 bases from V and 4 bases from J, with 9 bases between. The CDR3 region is CASSRALETQYF. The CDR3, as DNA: TGTGCCAGCAGTCGGGCACTAGAGACCCAGTACTTC.

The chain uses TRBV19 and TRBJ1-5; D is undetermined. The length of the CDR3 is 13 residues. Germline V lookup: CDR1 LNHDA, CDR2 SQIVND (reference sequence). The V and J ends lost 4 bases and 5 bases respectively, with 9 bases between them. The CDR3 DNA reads TGTGCCAGTAGTAGCTCCCCCTATCAGCCCCAGCATTTT. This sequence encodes CASSSSPYQPQHF. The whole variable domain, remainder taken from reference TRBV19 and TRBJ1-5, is DGGITQSPKYLFRKEGQNVTLSCEQNLNHDAMYWYRQDPGQGLRLIYYSQIVNDFQKGDIAEGYSVSREKKESFPLTVTSAQKNPTAFYLCASSSSPYQPQHFGDGTRLSIL.

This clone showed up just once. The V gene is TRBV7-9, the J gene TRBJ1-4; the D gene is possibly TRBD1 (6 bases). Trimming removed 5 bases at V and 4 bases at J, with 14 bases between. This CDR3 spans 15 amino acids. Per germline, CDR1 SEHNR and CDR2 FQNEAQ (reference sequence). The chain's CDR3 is CASSATGYGNEKLFF. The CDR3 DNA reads TGTGCCAGCAGCGCAACAGGGTATGGTAATGAAAAACTGTTTTTT. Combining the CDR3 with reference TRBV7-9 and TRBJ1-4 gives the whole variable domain DTGVSQNPRHKITKRGQNVTFRCDPISEHNRLYWYRQTLGQGPEFLTYFQNEAQLEKSRLLSDRFSAERPKGSFSTLEIQRTEQGDSAMYLCASSATGYGNEKLFFGSGTQLSVL.

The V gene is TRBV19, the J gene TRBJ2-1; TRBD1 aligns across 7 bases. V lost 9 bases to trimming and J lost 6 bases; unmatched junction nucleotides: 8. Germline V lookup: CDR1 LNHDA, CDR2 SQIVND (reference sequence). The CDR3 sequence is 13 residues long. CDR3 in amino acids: CASRKDRANEQFF. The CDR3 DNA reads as TGTGCCAGCCGCAAAGACAGGGCCAATGAGCAGTTCTTC.

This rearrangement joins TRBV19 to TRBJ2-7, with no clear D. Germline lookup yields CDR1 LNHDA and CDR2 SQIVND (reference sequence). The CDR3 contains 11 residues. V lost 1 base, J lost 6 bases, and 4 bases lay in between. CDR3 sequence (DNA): TGTGCCAGTAGTATAGCCGGCGAGCAGTACTTC. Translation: CASSIAGEQYF.

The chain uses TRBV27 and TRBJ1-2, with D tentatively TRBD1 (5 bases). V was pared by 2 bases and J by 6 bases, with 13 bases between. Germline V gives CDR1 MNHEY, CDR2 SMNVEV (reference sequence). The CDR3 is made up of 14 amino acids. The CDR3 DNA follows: TGTGCCAGCAGTTTAAGGGGAGGATCCCATGGCTACACCTTC. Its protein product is CASSLRGGSHGYTF.

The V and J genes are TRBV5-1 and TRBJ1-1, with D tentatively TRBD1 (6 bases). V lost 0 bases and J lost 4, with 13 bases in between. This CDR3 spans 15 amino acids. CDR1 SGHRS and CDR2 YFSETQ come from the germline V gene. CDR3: CASSLEGGAITEAFF. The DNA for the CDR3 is TGCGCCAGCAGCTTGGAAGGGGGGGCTATCACTGAAGCTTTCTTT.

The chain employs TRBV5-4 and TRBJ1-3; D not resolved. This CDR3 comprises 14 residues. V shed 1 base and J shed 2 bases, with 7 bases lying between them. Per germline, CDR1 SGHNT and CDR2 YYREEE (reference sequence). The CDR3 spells CASSLYLTGNTIYF. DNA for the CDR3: TGTGCCAGCAGCTTGTACCTGACTGGAAACACCATATATTTT.

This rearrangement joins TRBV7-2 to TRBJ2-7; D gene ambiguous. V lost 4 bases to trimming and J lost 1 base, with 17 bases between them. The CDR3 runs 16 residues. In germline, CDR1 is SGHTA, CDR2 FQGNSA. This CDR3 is CASSSSSRIKSYEQYF. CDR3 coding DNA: TGTGCCAGCAGCTCCTCGTCCAGGATAAAATCCTACGAGCAGTACTTC.